The present entry profiles one TCR beta chain with its context. This entry comes from a study of blood T cell repertoires in COVID-19. Study details: COVID-19 samples from acute and convalescent phases originated in the United States, Italy and Spain. PBMCs, B-cell-depleted T cells, or T cells provided the cDNA or gDNA that made up the material.

Trimming took 6 bases from V and 1 from J, leaving 10 bases between them. Germline V lookup: CDR1 SGHNT, CDR2 YYREEE (reference sequence). The CDR3 loop spans 13 amino acids. Original processing methods: Reference gene primer amplification in the assay estimated nucleated cell counts. Repertoires were generated with immunoSEQ multiplex PCR, while TCRdb's copy carries only in-frame clones and drops some. The V and J calls and clone size were taken over from that table, and D and trimming were inferred from the DNA. The sample contains more than 150,000 clones, about 75% of which appear only once. Material for sequencing was peripheral blood. This clonotype was obtained from a woman in her seventies with acute or convalescent COVID-19. The V and J genes are TRBV5-4 and TRBJ1-1; no firm D call. The CDR3 region has the DNA TGTGCCAGCACGGACGGGAGGAACACTGAAGCTTTCTTT. Translated, it gives CASTDGRNTEAFF.